Below are 31 T cell receptor beta chains sequenced from a single sample in a study of T cell clones after liver transplantation. The table came from immunoSEQ multiplex PCR; TCRdb's copy has only in-frame clones and leaves some out. The data contain 93,000 or so clones, about 86% of them seen just once; the ten biggest clones take up roughly 2.8%. The sequences come from CD4+ T cells from blood, collected approximately 45 months after liver transplant. These receptors all come from a human patient who received a liver transplant. Part of the T cells may come from the graft donor.

This rearrangement joins TRBV9 to TRBJ1-3, with 10 bases that match TRBD1. Germline values: CDR1 SGDLS, CDR2 YYNGEE. This CDR3 is 16 amino acids long. Unmatched junction bases numbered 9, after V lost 7 bases and J lost 2 bases. The CDR3 spells CASGKDRGRTGNTIYF. The CDR3 DNA reads as TGTGCCAGCGGGAAAGACAGGGGGCGAACTGGAAACACCATATATTTT.

This clone was detected once. J is TRBJ1-2 and V is TRBV19, with D tentatively TRBD1 (6 bases). Trimming shortened V by 3 bases and J by 8 bases, and 19 bases separated the two germline ends. The CDR3 loop spans 15 amino acids. From germline, CDR1 is LNHDA and CDR2 SQIVND (reference sequence). CDR3 nucleotides: TGTGCCAGTAGTATGGGTCAAACAGGGAATCGGGGCTACACCTTC. Encoded protein: CASSMGQTGNRGYTF. Full variable domain (outside the CDR3, taken from reference TRBV19 and TRBJ1-2): DGGITQSPKYLFRKEGQNVTLSCEQNLNHDAMYWYRQDPGQGLRLIYYSQIVNDFQKGDIAEGYSVSREKKESFPLTVTSAQKNPTAFYLCASSMGQTGNRGYTFGSGTRLTVV.

This clone was observed a handful of times. The chain employs TRBV28 and TRBJ2-7, with unresolved D. The CDR3 is 10 residues long. V lost 7 bases and J 3 bases, leaving 4 bases between the germline ends. Germline loops: CDR1 MDHEN, CDR2 SYDVKM. In DNA, the CDR3 is TGTGCCAGCAAAAGCTACGAGCAGTACTTC. It codes for CASKSYEQYF. The entire variable domain, with the rest obtained from reference TRBV28 and TRBJ2-7, is as follows: DVKVTQSSRYLVKRTGEKVFLECVQDMDHENMFWYRQDPGLGLRLIYFSYDVKMKEKGDIPEGYSVSREKKERFSLILESASTNQTSMYLCASKSYEQYFGPGTRLTVT.

The V and J genes are TRBV14 and TRBJ1-2; D is unresolved. CDR3 length: 15 residues. Trimming removed 1 base from V and 5 bases from J, with 14 bases in between. Per germline, CDR1 SGHDN and CDR2 FVKESK. In nucleotides, the CDR3 is TGTGCCAGCAGCCAAGTTAGTGGGTGGAATTATGGCTACACCTTC. Translating gives CASSQVSGWNYGYTF.

J is TRBJ2-7 and V is TRBV7-2, with 12 bases that match TRBD2. Germline loops: CDR1 SGHTA, CDR2 FQGNSA. V was clipped by 2 bases and J by 5 bases; unmatched bases: 7. This CDR3 comprises 16 residues. The CDR3 is CASSLLLGLAGHEQYF. CDR3 DNA sequence: TGTGCCAGCAGCTTACTTCTAGGACTAGCGGGACACGAGCAGTACTTC.

CDR3 bases: TGTGCCAGCAGCTTAGCGCGAGCGAACACTGAAGCTTTCTTT. Its protein is CASSLARANTEAFF. The chain is built from TRBV7-6 and TRBJ1-1, with D uncertain. V gave up 0 bases and J gave up 1 base, with 6 bases separating them. This CDR3 contains 14 residues. CDR1 and CDR2 from the germline V gene are SGHVS and FNYEAQ.

V is TRBV13 and J is TRBJ2-1; unclear D gene. V was clipped by 5 bases and J by 0 bases, with 8 bases between them. This CDR3 region has 14 residues. The germline gives CDR1 PRHDT, CDR2 FYEKMQ (reference sequence). CDR3 sequence reads: CASSPRLSYNEQFF. The CDR3 DNA reads TGTGCCAGCAGCCCTAGACTCTCCTACAATGAGCAGTTCTTC.

The chain combines TRBV18 with TRBJ2-2, with no clear D. Germline V gene lookup returns CDR1 KGHSH and CDR2 LQKENI. V lost 6 bases and J lost 6, with 23 bases in between. The CDR3 consists of 17 residues. The CDR3 region has the DNA TGTGCCAGCTCCCTAATGGCGGTGACCAGGCCGTCCGGGGAGCTGTTTTTT. Translating gives CASSLMAVTRPSGELFF. Filled out from reference TRBV18 and TRBJ2-2, the complete variable domain reads NAGVMQNPRHLVRRRGQEARLRCSPMKGHSHVYWYRQLPEEGLKFMVYLQKENIIDESGMPKERFSAEFPKEGPSILRIQQVVRGDSAAYFCASSLMAVTRPSGELFFGEGSRLTVL.

This clone is judged medium-sized (0.01 to 0.1%). CDR3 nucleotide sequence: TGTGCCAGCAGCTTAGACCCTCCCTTTGGTTACACAGATACGCAGTATTTT. Protein sequence: CASSLDPPFGYTDTQYF. The V and J genes are TRBV11-1 and TRBJ2-3, with no clear D. The V gene's germline CDR1 is SGHAT and CDR2 FQDESV (reference sequence). V lost 1 base to trimming and J lost 2 bases, with 16 bases between them. The CDR3 covers 17 residues.

This rearrangement joins TRBV20-1 to TRBJ2-7; D gene unclear. V was pared by 6 bases and J by 7 bases, with 13 bases between. The germline V gene has CDR1 DFQATT and CDR2 SNEGSKA (reference sequence). CDR3 length: 11 residues. In DNA, the CDR3 is TGCAGTGCCCGAATGGCGAAGGAGCAGTACTTC. It is translated as CSARMAKEQYF.

This clone was counted only a few times. The rearrangement links TRBV18 to TRBJ1-5; TRBD1 aligns across 7 bases. V shed 6 bases, J shed 4 bases, and the junction held 12 bases outside the gene matches. This CDR3 has 16 residues. Looked up from germline, CDR1 is KGHSH and CDR2 is LQKENI. The CDR3 sequence is CASSRQGLSPNQPQHF. The CDR3 coding sequence is TGTGCCAGCTCGAGACAGGGTTTGAGCCCAAATCAGCCCCAGCATTTT. Drawing the rest from reference TRBV18 and TRBJ1-5, the complete variable domain is NAGVMQNPRHLVRRRGQEARLRCSPMKGHSHVYWYRQLPEEGLKFMVYLQKENIIDESGMPKERFSAEFPKEGPSILRIQQVVRGDSAAYFCASSRQGLSPNQPQHFGDGTRLSIL.

The V gene is TRBV15, the J gene TRBJ2-1, with a weak D call TRBD2 (6 bases). Trimming pared 0 bases from V and 10 bases from J, leaving 22 bases between. From germline, CDR1 is LNHNV and CDR2 YYDKDF (reference sequence). There are 17 residues in the CDR3. The CDR3 spells CATSRDQSTGVPREQFF. As DNA, the CDR3 is TGTGCCACCAGCAGAGATCAATCGACGGGAGTCCCGAGGGAGCAGTTCTTC.

V is TRBV7-3 and J is TRBJ1-2; D is perhaps TRBD1 (6 bases). CDR3 length equals 15 residues. Germline assignment: CDR1 SGHTA and CDR2 FQGTGA. V was trimmed by 5 bases and J by 5 bases, leaving 18 bases between them. The CDR3 DNA reads TGTGCCAGCAGCCCGAAGGACAGACTTTTGTATGGCTACACCTTC. This sequence encodes CASSPKDRLLYGYTF.

The CDR3 protein is CASSSQPESTGELFF. The CDR3 region has the DNA TGTGCCAGCAGCTCCCAACCCGAGTCCACCGGGGAGCTGTTTTTT. This rearrangement joins TRBV9 to TRBJ2-2; D remains unclear. With 4 bases removed from V and 4 bases from J, the gap between germline ends came to 14 bases. This CDR3 is built from 15 residues. The germline V gene encodes CDR1 SGDLS and CDR2 YYNGEE.

The chain employs TRBV28 and TRBJ2-4, with 7 bases aligning to TRBD1. Germline-derived CDR1 and CDR2 are MDHEN and SYDVKM. The CDR3 loop spans 18 amino acids. With V trimmed by 4 bases and J by 1 base, 13 bases remained unmatched. CDR3 amino acids: CASSSIRGILAAKNIQYF. The DNA for the CDR3 is TGTGCCAGCAGTTCAATCAGGGGGATATTGGCGGCCAAAAACATTCAGTACTTC.

The chain links TRBV15 to TRBJ2-1; TRBD2 is a possible D gene (6 bases). The CDR3 is 13 amino acids. Trimming stripped 0 bases from V and 15 bases from J, with 15 bases between. Looked up from germline, CDR1 is LNHNV and CDR2 is YYDKDF (reference sequence). The CDR3, as DNA: TGTGCCACCAGCAGAGATTATGCGGGGCAGGGGTTCTTC. Amino acids: CATSRDYAGQGFF.

Points on this clone: One end of the junction fails to match germline, which may point to a read error. V gene TRBV7-3 combines with J gene TRBJ2-1, with 11 bases aligning to TRBD2. CDR1 SGHTA and CDR2 FQGTGA come from the germline V gene. The CDR3 loop spans 15 amino acids. The CDR3: CASSLGLAGGWELFF. CDR3 nucleotides: TGTGCCAGCAGCTTAGGCCTAGCGGGAGGCTGGGAGCTGTTCTTC.

The rearrangement uses TRBV5-4 and TRBJ1-3, with a weak D call TRBD1 (5 bases). Germline-derived CDR1 and CDR2 are SGHNT and YYREEE (reference sequence). The CDR3 has 12 residues. The ends were cut back, 0 bases at V and 8 bases at J, with 6 bases in the middle. The CDR3 here is CASSLVGDTIYF. In DNA, the CDR3 is TGTGCCAGCAGCTTGGTGGGGGACACCATATATTTT.

V and J are TRBV30 and TRBJ2-3; D gene uncertain. This CDR3 has 13 residues. V was trimmed by 4 bases and J by 4 bases, leaving 12 bases between them. In germline, CDR1 is GTSNPN, CDR2 SVGIG (reference sequence). The CDR3 loop reads CAWTQRRADTQYF. For the CDR3, the DNA is TGTGCCTGGACCCAGAGGCGCGCAGATACGCAGTATTTT.

The chain uses TRBV5-1 and TRBJ2-7, with D unclear. The CDR3 totals 13 residues. Trimming took off 3 bases at V and 5 bases at J, with 12 bases between the two ends. Germline CDR1 reads SGHRS; CDR2 reads YFSETQ. This chain's CDR3 is CASSSLAPDEQYF. The CDR3 bases are TGCGCCAGCAGCTCCCTGGCCCCTGACGAGCAGTACTTC. The complete variable domain, with remaining parts taken from reference TRBV5-1 and TRBJ2-7, reads KAGVTQTPRYLIKTRGQQVTLSCSPISGHRSVSWYQQTPGQGLQFLFEYFSETQRNKGNFPGRFSGRQFSNSRSEMNVSTLELGDSALYLCASSSLAPDEQYFGPGTRLTVT.

The chain joins TRBV11-2 to TRBJ2-7; tentative D call: TRBD1 (6 bases). Trimming pared 5 bases from V and 2 bases from J, leaving 16 bases between. Germline V gene data show CDR1 as SGHAT and CDR2 as FQNNGV. This CDR3 has 15 residues. The DNA for the CDR3 is TGTGCCAGCAGCCGGACCCCGGACAGCGCCTACGAGCAGTACTTC. Translation gives CASSRTPDSAYEQYF.

V gene TRBV9 combines with J gene TRBJ2-5; 8 positions match TRBD2. Germline CDR1 SGDLS, CDR2 YYNGEE. The trim removed 1 base at V and 1 base at J, leaving 3 bases unmatched. The CDR3 covers 15 residues. CDR3 bases: TGTGCCAGCAGCGTACAAGCGGGGGCCCAAGAGACCCAGTACTTC. Translated: CASSVQAGAQETQYF.

V and J are TRBV5-1 and TRBJ2-5; 11 bases are a match to TRBD2. V lost 4 bases to trimming and J lost 2 bases; unmatched junction nucleotides: 7. The CDR3 covers 16 residues. CDR1 is SGHRS and CDR2 is YFSETQ in the germline V gene. DNA of the CDR3: TGCGCCAGCAGCCCGGGGGCTAGCGGGGGGCAAGAGACCCAGTACTTC. It yields the protein CASSPGASGGQETQYF.

This chain connects TRBV7-2 to TRBJ2-3, with D hard to call. The CDR3 runs to 13 residues. Looked up from germline, CDR1 is SGHTA and CDR2 is FQGNSA. V gave up 5 bases and J gave up 6 bases, with 12 bases separating them. Here the CDR3 reads CASSQALWDTQYF. CDR3 nucleotides: TGTGCCAGCAGCCAGGCCCTTTGGGATACGCAGTATTTT.

The chain joins TRBV5-4 to TRBJ1-1; D unresolved. This CDR3 spans 14 amino acids. Trimming took 0 bases from V and 1 from J, leaving 7 bases between them. Per germline, CDR1 SGHNT and CDR2 YYREEE (reference sequence). The CDR3 bases are TGTGCCAGCAGCTTGGACGGCAGGAACACTGAAGCTTTCTTT. Protein product: CASSLDGRNTEAFF.

This clone turned up a few times. The CDR3 reads CASSYQPGRGEHEQFF. CDR3 nucleotide sequence: TGTGCCAGCAGCTACCAACCGGGGCGGGGCGAGCATGAGCAGTTCTTC. The chain joins TRBV7-3 to TRBJ2-1; perhaps TRBD2 as D (6 bases). V gave up 4 bases and J gave up 8 bases, with 21 bases separating them. The CDR3 extends over 16 amino acids. Germline loops: CDR1 SGHTA, CDR2 FQGTGA. The variable domain in full, completed from reference TRBV7-3 and TRBJ2-1, reads GAGVSQTPSNKVTEKGKYVELRCDPISGHTALYWYRQSLGQGPEFLIYFQGTGAADDSGLPNDRFFAVRPEGSVSTLKIQRTERGDSAVYLCASSYQPGRGEHEQFFGPGTRLTVL.

The CDR3 DNA follows: TGTGCCAGCAGCTTGGCCAGGTCGTCCTACGAGCAGTACTTC. Its protein is CASSLARSSYEQYF. The chain is built from TRBV5-8 and TRBJ2-7; D remains unclear. Trimming stripped 0 bases from V and 1 base from J, with 8 bases between. CDR1 SGHTS and CDR2 YDEGEE come from the germline V gene. This CDR3 is 14 amino acids long.

The DNA of the CDR3 is TGCGCCAGCAGCCAAGACCAGGTTAATTCACCCCTCCACTTT. Its protein is CASSQDQVNSPLHF. The chain carries TRBV4-3 and TRBJ1-6; D is uncertain. Germline-derived CDR1 and CDR2 are LGHNA and YSLEER. This CDR3 contains 14 residues. The V end was cut by 0 bases, the J end by 6 bases, with 6 bases between.

In its sample, this clone was seen a few times. The CDR3 DNA follows: TGTGCCAGTACACAGGGCAATCAGCCCCAGCATTTT. The encoded protein is CASTQGNQPQHF. The chain uses TRBV19 and TRBJ1-5; the D gene is possibly TRBD1 (5 bases). The CDR3 spans 12 residues. V lost 7 bases to trimming and J lost 2 bases, with 6 bases between them. CDR1 LNHDA and CDR2 SQIVND come from the germline V gene (reference sequence).

This sequence joins TRBV7-2 and TRBJ1-2; 9 bases fit TRBD1. CDR1 and CDR2 from the germline V gene are SGHTA and FQGNSA. V dropped 7 bases and J dropped 4; count of bases not matched to a gene: 16. This CDR3 contains 17 residues. CDR3 region: CASIPLGAAGQGYGYTF. The CDR3 DNA is TGTGCCAGCATCCCTCTTGGAGCCGCGGGACAGGGCTATGGCTACACCTTC.

There are a few counts of this clone. The rearrangement links TRBV2 to TRBJ1-2; 7 positions agree with TRBD1. The trim removed 4 bases at V and 7 bases at J, leaving 9 bases unmatched. This CDR3 has 14 residues. Per the germline V gene, CDR1 is SNHLY and CDR2 is FYNNEI. As DNA, the CDR3 is TGTGCCAGCAGTGTCGACAGGGCGGTGGGTGGCTACACCTTC. Translating it yields CASSVDRAVGGYTF.